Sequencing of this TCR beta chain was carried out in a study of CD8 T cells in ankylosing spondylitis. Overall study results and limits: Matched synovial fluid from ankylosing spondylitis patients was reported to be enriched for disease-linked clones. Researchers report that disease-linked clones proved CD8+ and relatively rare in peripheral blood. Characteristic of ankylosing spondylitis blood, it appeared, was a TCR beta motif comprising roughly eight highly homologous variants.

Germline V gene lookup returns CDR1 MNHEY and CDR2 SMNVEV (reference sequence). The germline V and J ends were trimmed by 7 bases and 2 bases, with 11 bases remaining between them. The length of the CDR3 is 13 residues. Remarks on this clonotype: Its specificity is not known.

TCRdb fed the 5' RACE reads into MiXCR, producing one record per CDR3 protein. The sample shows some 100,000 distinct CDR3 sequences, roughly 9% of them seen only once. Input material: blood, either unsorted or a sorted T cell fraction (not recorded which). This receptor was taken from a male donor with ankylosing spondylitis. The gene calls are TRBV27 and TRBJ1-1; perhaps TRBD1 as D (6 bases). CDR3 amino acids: CASKTGTNTEAFF. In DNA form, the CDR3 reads TGTGCCAGCAAGACAGGTACTAACACTGAAGCTTTCTTT.